These 3 T cell receptor beta chains came from one sample sequenced in a study of blood T cell repertoires in COVID-19. The table came from immunoSEQ multiplex PCR; TCRdb's copy has only in-frame clones and leaves some out. The sample shows under 250,000 clones, around 83% of them seen only once. Sequenced sample: peripheral blood. The receptors shown here come from a man aged 40-55 years with active or convalescent COVID-19.

This clone appeared once. The rearrangement joins TRBV18 to TRBJ2-7; 9 nucleotides match TRBD1. Germline V gene lookup returns CDR1 KGHSH and CDR2 LQKENI. This CDR3 region has 14 residues. V lost 6 bases and J lost 5; bases outside the gene matches: 8. In DNA, the CDR3 is TGTGCCAGCTCGTCCTCGGGACAGGGCCACGAGCAGTACTTC. Its protein is CASSSSGQGHEQYF.

The J gene is TRBJ1-4, the V gene TRBV6-5, with TRBD1 matching 9 bases. The V gene's germline CDR1 is MNHEY and CDR2 SVGAGI. The CDR3 has 14 residues. V trimming: 7 bases; J trimming: 6 bases; junction bases outside the gene matches: 6. The CDR3 spells CASTRTGEYEKLFF. The CDR3, as DNA: TGTGCCAGCACCCGGACAGGGGAATATGAAAAACTGTTTTTT.

V and J are TRBV4-1 and TRBJ2-5, with D perhaps matching TRBD2 (6 bases). CDR1 is MGHRA, CDR2 YSYEKL, per germline. Trimming pared 0 bases from V and 3 bases from J, leaving 11 bases between. The CDR3 contains 15 residues. The DNA for the CDR3 is TGCGCCAGCAGCCAAGAACGGGGGTTTGAAGAGACCCAGTACTTC. Its protein product is CASSQERGFEETQYF.